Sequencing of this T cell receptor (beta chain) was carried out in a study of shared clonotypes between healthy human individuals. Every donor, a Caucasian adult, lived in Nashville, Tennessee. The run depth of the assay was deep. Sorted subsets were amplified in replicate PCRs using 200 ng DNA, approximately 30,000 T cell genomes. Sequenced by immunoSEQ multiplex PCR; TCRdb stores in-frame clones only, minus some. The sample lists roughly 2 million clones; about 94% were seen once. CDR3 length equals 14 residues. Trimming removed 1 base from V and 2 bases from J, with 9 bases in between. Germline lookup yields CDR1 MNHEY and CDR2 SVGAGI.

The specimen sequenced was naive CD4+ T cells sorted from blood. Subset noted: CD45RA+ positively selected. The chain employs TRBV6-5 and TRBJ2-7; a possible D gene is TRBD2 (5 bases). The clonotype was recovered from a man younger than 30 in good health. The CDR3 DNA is TGTGCCAGCAGTTACTTGAGGGCCCCCTACGAGCAGTACTTC. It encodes CASSYLRAPYEQYF.